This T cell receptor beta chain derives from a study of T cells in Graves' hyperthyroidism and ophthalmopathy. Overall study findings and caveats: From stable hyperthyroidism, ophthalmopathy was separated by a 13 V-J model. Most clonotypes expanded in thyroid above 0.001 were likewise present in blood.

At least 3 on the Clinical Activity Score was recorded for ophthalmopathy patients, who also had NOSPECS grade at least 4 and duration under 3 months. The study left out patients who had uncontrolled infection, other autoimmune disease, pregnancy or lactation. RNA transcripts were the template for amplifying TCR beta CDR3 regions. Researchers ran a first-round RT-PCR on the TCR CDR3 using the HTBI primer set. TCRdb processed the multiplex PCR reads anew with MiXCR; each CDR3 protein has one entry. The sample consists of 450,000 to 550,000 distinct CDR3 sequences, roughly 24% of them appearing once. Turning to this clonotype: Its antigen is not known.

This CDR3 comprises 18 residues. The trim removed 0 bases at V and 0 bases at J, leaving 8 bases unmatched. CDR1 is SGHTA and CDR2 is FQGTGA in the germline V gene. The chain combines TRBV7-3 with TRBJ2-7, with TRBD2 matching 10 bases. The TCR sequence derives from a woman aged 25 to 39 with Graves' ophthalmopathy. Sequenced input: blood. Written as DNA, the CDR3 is TGTGCCAGCAGCTTAACCCCGGGACTAGCGACTAGCTCCTACGAGCAGTACTTC. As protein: CASSLTPGLATSSYEQYF. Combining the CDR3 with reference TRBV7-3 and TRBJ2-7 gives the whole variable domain GAGVSQTPSNKVTEKGKYVELRCDPISGHTALYWYRQSLGQGPEFLIYFQGTGAADDSGLPNDRFFAVRPEGSVSTLKIQRTERGDSAVYLCASSLTPGLATSSYEQYFGPGTRLTVT.